The table lists the clone carrying this T cell receptor (beta chain) with a count of one. The antigen remains unidentified. Oncomine TCR Beta short-read sequencing was applied to DNA from cultured CD4+ T cells. The genomic DNA was obtained from cultured CD4+ T cells by extraction with the QIAamp micro DNA kit. A single record per CDR3 protein comes from TCRdb applying MiXCR to the PCR reads. The sample contains roughly 14,000 distinct CDR3 sequences, 50% to 60% of which appear only once. The treatment was: roughly ten-day PBMC culture with coronavirus spike peptide pools or control peptides (ViraFEST assay). This record comes from a study of vaccination and CD4 T cells after COVID-19. Across the study: The stimulus for the cells was overlapping spike peptides derived from SARS-CoV-2, HCoV-NL63, HCoV-OC43 and HCoV-229E.

The V gene's germline CDR1 is KGHDR and CDR2 SFDVKD. Trimming took 5 bases from V and 4 from J, leaving 12 bases between them. The CDR3 contains 14 residues. The sample taken for sequencing was CD4+ T cells from blood, cultured in vitro. The TCR comes from a human donor who had recovered from COVID-19. The rearrangement uses TRBV24-1 and TRBJ2-3, with D perhaps TRBD1 or TRBD2 (6 bases each). CDR3: CATSATGRSDTQYF. The CDR3 bases are TGTGCCACCAGTGCCACAGGGAGGTCAGATACGCAGTATTTT.